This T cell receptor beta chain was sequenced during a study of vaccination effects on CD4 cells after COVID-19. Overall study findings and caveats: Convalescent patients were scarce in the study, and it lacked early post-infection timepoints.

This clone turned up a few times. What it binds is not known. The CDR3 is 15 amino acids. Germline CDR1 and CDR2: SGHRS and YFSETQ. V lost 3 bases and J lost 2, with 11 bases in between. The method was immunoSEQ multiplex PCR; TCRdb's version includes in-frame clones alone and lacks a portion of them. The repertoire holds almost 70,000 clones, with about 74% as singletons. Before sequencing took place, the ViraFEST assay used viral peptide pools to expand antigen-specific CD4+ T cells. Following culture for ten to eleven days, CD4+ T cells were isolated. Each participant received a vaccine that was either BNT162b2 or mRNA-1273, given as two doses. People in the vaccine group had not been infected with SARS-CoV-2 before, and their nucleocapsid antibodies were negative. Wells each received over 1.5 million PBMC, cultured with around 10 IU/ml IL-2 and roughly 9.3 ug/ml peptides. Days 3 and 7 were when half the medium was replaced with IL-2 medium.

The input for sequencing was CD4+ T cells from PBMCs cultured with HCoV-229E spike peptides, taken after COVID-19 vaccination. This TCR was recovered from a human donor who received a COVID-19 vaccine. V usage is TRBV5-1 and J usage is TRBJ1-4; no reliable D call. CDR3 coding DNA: TGCGCCAGCAGCTCCGGACGCAGTACTAATGAAAAACTGTTTTTT. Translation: CASSSGRSTNEKLFF.